This T cell receptor beta chain came from a study of beta chain features in type 1 diabetes. Study context: Age and gender were similar between patients and healthy donors, as were cell yields.

This clone was observed a handful of times. Its target is unknown. Using CD45RO/CCR7/CD25/CD127/CD95/CD27, CD4+ naive, central memory, regulatory and stem cell-like memory cells were sorted. V lost 5 bases and J 3 bases, leaving 8 bases between the germline ends. Germline CDR1 reads SGHTA; CDR2 reads FQGNSA. This CDR3 has 12 amino acids. All of the isolated RNA was reverse transcribed, so expressed TCRB transcripts were sequenced. Here immunoSEQ multiplex PCR was the method, and the copy in TCRdb shows in-frame clones only, minus some. The sample has about 260,000 clones, about 71% seen once; the top ten hold approximately 0.05%. Overall study findings and caveats: In every one of the four CD4+ subsets, TCRB CDR3s were moderately but significantly shorter in Type 1 diabetes patients.

The chain couples TRBV7-2 to TRBJ2-7; D unclear. The sequenced material came from naive CD4+ T cells from blood. This TCR came from a man younger than 45 in good health. CDR3 in amino acids: CASSRMGYEQYF. In DNA form, the CDR3 reads TGTGCCAGCAGCCGGATGGGCTACGAGCAGTACTTC.